This T cell receptor (beta chain) was identified during a study of T cells in Graves' hyperthyroidism and ophthalmopathy. Background on the study: Blood was drawn when the patient was first diagnosed and still untreated. Overall study findings and caveats: Ophthalmopathy was told apart from stable hyperthyroidism by a 13 V-J model.

CDR3 length equals 14 residues. Trimming at V came to 8 bases and at J to 7 bases, leaving 8 bases not matched to a gene. The germline V gene encodes CDR1 MDHEN and CDR2 SYDVKM. Ten or more counts support this clonotype. The antigen remains undetermined. From RNA transcripts, TCR beta CDR3 regions were amplified. In the first-round RT-PCR of the TCR CDR3, the HTBI primer set was used. TCRdb recomputed calls from the multiplex PCR reads with MiXCR, one row per CDR3 protein. The sample comprises some 700,000 distinct CDR3 sequences, 17% of which are singletons, and around 15% rests with the top ten. Patients counted as stable if ophthalmopathy did not develop within 18 months. Each diagnosis drew on symptoms, thyroxine, TRAb, thyroid ultrasound and orbital computed tomography findings.

The sample consisted of blood. The chain has TRBV28 and TRBJ2-2, with TRBD2 matching over 9 bases. The receptor comes from a man aged 45-65 years with Graves' hyperthyroidism. CDR3 sequence (DNA): TGTGCCAGCCAAGGGACTAGCTTCGTCGGGGAGCTGTTTTTT. Encoded protein: CASQGTSFVGELFF.